Listed below are T cell receptor beta chains from one sample, sequenced in a study of T-cell reconstitution after alpha-beta-depleted transplantation in children. MiXCR, run by TCRdb on the PCR reads, gives a single entry per CDR3 protein. Here the sample spans nearly 400,000 distinct CDR3 sequences, 20% being singletons. The sequencing used PBMCs from the stem cell graft donor, collected from the stem cell graft. Receptors originate from a human donor who donated a stem cell graft to a child with acute myeloid leukemia. The CDR3 runs from the conserved cysteine through the conserved F or W. A D gene is named only where the DNA matches it firmly. Where a row states a size, it is once, few, many or the class of an expanded clone; other rows omit it.

>.|TRBV4-1|TRBD1|TRBJ2-2
TGCGCCAGCAGCCAGGCGGACAGGGACCTCGGGGAGCTGTTTTTT
CASSQADRDLGELFF
>many|TRBV20-1|.|TRBJ1-2
TGCAGTGGCCTCGGGACCGATGGCTACACCTTC
CSGLGTDGYTF
>few|TRBV7-9|.|TRBJ2-7
TGTGCCAGCAGCTTAGGAGCTTCTGCAGACAACTACGAGCAGTACTTC
CASSLGASADNYEQYF
>many|TRBV20-1|TRBD1|TRBJ2-7
TGCAGTGCTGGGACAGCGTTCTACGAGCAGTACTTC
CSAGTAFYEQYF
>.|TRBV20-1|.|TRBJ1-6
TGCAGTGGACGAAGCTCCTATAATTCACCCCTCCACTTT
CSGRSSYNSPLHF
>.|TRBV12-3/TRBV12-4|.|TRBJ1-2
TGTGCCAGCAGTCCCGACCAGCACTATGGCTACACCTTC
CASSPDQHYGYTF
>few|TRBV27|TRBD2|TRBJ2-2
TGTGCCAGCAGTTTATCGGGCGGGAGAGGGACCGGGGAGCTGTTTTTT
CASSLSGGRGTGELFF
>.|TRBV25-1|TRBD2|TRBJ2-1
TGTGCCAGCAGTGACGGCGGGAGGGAATCCTACAATGAGCAGTTCTTC
CASSDGGRESYNEQFF
>.|TRBV6-5|.|TRBJ1-3
TGTGCCAGCAGCTACAGGGAATCTGGAAACACCATATATTTT
CASSYRESGNTIYF
>few|TRBV20-1|TRBD2|TRBJ2-5
TGCAGTGCTAATTCCGGGACTAGCGGACAAGAGACCCAGTACTTC
CSANSGTSGQETQYF
>.|TRBV28|TRBD2|TRBJ2-1
TGTGCCAGCAGTTCCGACCTAGCGGGAGGGGGGAATGAGCAGTTCTTC
CASSSDLAGGGNEQFF
>few|TRBV20-1|.|TRBJ2-3
TGCAGTGCTAGTCGGCGGGGATACACAGATACGCAGTATTTT
CSASRRGYTDTQYF
>.|TRBV27|.|TRBJ2-1
TGTGCCAGCAGTTTATGGGGGCAACACAATGAGCAGTTCTTC
CASSLWGQHNEQFF
>.|TRBV9|.|TRBJ1-1
TGTGCCAGCAGCCCGGCACCAGGGAGTGCTGAAGCTTTCTTT
CASSPAPGSAEAFF
>many|TRBV20-1|.|TRBJ2-1
TGCAGTGCTAGAAACACGGGAGCGGGCAATGAGCAGTTCTTC
CSARNTGAGNEQFF